In this sample, the clone carrying this T cell receptor (beta chain) turned up a few times. A second PCR of 7 to 11 cycles used a sample-barcoded 5' primer and a J-beta primer mix. TCRdb reprocessed the 5' RACE reads via MiXCR and lists one record per CDR3 protein. The sample holds roughly 900,000 distinct CDR3 sequences, about 28% seen once. Investigators took about 9.1 milliliters of peripheral blood from every donor. Trimming took 4 bases from V and 1 from J, leaving 19 bases between them. The CDR3 is 18 residues long. This record comes from a study of blood T cells in healthy people across ages. The TCR sequence derives from a woman over 75 in good health. Sequenced: blood. The chain couples TRBV12-3 or TRBV12-4 to TRBJ2-2; possibly TRBD1 or TRBD2 for D (5 bases each). Written as DNA, the CDR3 is TGTGCCAGCAGTTCCATCCCACCGGGACGGAAGAACACCGGGGAGCTGTTTTTT. Amino acids: CASSSIPPGRKNTGELFF.